This T cell receptor (beta chain) came from a study of beta chain features in type 1 diabetes. This CDR3 comprises 15 residues. V was shortened by 2 bases and J by 6 bases, with 17 bases between the two germline ends. The V gene's germline CDR1 is GTSNPN and CDR2 SVGIG (reference sequence). The authors reverse transcribed all of the isolated RNA, so sequencing captured expressed TCRB transcripts. This table comes from immunoSEQ multiplex PCR, and its TCRdb copy is limited to in-frame clones, with some not included. Here the sample spans about 150,000 clones, about 7.3% being singletons. Markers CD45RO/CCR7/CD25/CD127/CD95/CD27 served to sort CD4+ naive, central memory, regulatory and stem cell-like memory cells. Findings and limits, study-wide: Cells expressing TCR highly could be over-represented by cDNA sequencing.

Worth noting for this clone: Its target is unknown.

This chain uses TRBV30 with TRBJ1-5; perhaps TRBD1 as D (5 bases). Material: central memory CD4+ T cells from blood. This receptor was identified in a man aged 18 to 35 in good health. The CDR3 DNA is TGTGCCTGGAGTTATCGGGACCCCGGGAGTCAGCCCCAGCATTTT. Translation: CAWSYRDPGSQPQHF.